A selection of T cell receptor beta chains follows, all from one sample in a study of T cell clonotyping in hematopoietic cell transplantation. Sequencing used immunoSEQ multiplex PCR; TCRdb keeps in-frame clones, though not all of them. Of fewer than 100,000 clones listed, about 96% were seen once; the top ten hold roughly 1.7%. The specimen was peripheral blood mononuclear cells, collected before stem cell transplant. The receptor set was obtained from a woman in her fifties or sixties with acute myeloid leukemia. Some clones in this sample may be carry-over from other donors' samples. Both conserved end residues are part of each CDR3. The order of the fields is J gene, V gene, D gene, CDR3 protein, CDR3 DNA. The D gene is left open where the match is weak.

j_call: TRBJ1-6
v_call: TRBV5-1
d_call: .
cdr3_aa: CASSLAGQKYSPLHF
cdr3_nt: TGCGCCAGCAGCTTGGCGGGGCAGAAGTATTCACCCCTCCACTTT

j_call: TRBJ2-2
v_call: TRBV4-2
d_call: .
cdr3_aa: CASSQVPGQNTGELFF
cdr3_nt: TGTGCCAGCAGCCAAGTTCCGGGACAGAACACCGGGGAGCTGTTTTTT

j_call: TRBJ1-2
v_call: TRBV27
d_call: TRBD1
cdr3_aa: CASSLQGSITGGYTF
cdr3_nt: TGTGCCAGCAGCCTACAGGGGTCCATCACGGGGGGCTACACCTTC

j_call: TRBJ1-2
v_call: TRBV28
d_call: TRBD1
cdr3_aa: CASSSPDRAHGYTF
cdr3_nt: TGTGCCAGCAGTTCCCCGGACAGGGCCCATGGCTACACCTTC

j_call: TRBJ2-7
v_call: TRBV14
d_call: TRBD2
cdr3_aa: CASSQDPRERTAGTSAYEQYF
cdr3_nt: TGTGCCAGCAGCCAAGATCCCCGGGAGAGAACGGCCGGGACTAGCGCCTACGAGCAGTACTTC

j_call: TRBJ1-2
v_call: TRBV5-4
d_call: .
cdr3_aa: CASRGNYGYTF
cdr3_nt: TGTGCCAGCAGGGGAAACTATGGCTACACCTTC

j_call: TRBJ1-1
v_call: TRBV27
d_call: .
cdr3_aa: CASSVFSGVGAEAFF
cdr3_nt: TGTGCCAGCAGTGTCTTCTCAGGGGTAGGTGCTGAAGCTTTCTTT

j_call: TRBJ2-7
v_call: TRBV28
d_call: .
cdr3_aa: CASSSQIYYEQYF
cdr3_nt: TGTGCCAGCAGTTCGCAGATCTACTACGAGCAGTACTTC

j_call: TRBJ1-2
v_call: TRBV5-8
d_call: TRBD1
cdr3_aa: CASSPGQGVYGYTF
cdr3_nt: TGTGCCAGCAGCCCCGGACAGGGTGTATATGGCTACACCTTC

j_call: TRBJ2-2
v_call: TRBV19
d_call: TRBD1
cdr3_aa: CASSPDRGNYAGELFF
cdr3_nt: TGTGCCAGTAGTCCAGACAGGGGTAACTACGCCGGGGAGCTGTTTTTT